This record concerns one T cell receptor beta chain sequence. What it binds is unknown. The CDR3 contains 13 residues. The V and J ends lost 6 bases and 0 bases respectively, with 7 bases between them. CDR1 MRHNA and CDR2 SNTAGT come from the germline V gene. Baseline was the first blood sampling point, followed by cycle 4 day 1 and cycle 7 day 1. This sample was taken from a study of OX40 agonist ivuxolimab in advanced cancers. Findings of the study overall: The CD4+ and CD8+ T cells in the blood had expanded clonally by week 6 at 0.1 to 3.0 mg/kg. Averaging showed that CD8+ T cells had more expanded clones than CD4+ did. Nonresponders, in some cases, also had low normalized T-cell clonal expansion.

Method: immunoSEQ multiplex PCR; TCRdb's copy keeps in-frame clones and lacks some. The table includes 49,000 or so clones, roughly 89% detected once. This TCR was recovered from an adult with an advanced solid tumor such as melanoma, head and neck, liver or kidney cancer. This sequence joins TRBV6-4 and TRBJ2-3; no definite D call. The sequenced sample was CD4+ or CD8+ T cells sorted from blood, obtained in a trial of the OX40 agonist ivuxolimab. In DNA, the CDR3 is TGTGCCAGCAGACAGTCTAGCACAGATACGCAGTATTTT. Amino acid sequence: CASRQSSTDTQYF.